The rows below give T cell receptor beta chains drawn from one sample of a study of blood T cells in healthy people across ages. MiXCR, applied by TCRdb to the 5' RACE reads, yields one record per CDR3 protein. The data show about 760,000 distinct CDR3 sequences, just over 55% seen once. Material: blood. The origin of the receptors is a man aged 40-49 years in good health. The CDR3 runs from the conserved cysteine through the conserved F or W. A D gene is named only where the DNA matches it firmly. Clone size is stated in some rows and not others, as once, few, many or a class when expanded.

TGTGCCAGCAGCAGGCGACCGTTGGAGACCCAGTACTTC CASSRRPLETQYF TRBJ2-5 - - TRBV2
TGTGCCATCAGAGGCTGGGACAATCTGCACTTAACGGGAGCTAACTATGGCTACACCTTC CAIRGWDNLHLTGANYGYTF TRBJ1-2 - - TRBV10-3
TGCAGTGCTTGGACTAGCGGGGGAGGGAACAATGAGCAGTTCTTC CSAWTSGGGNNEQFF TRBJ2-1 once TRBD2 TRBV20-1
TGTGCCAGCAGCCATGGACAGGGTAATTTGGATACGCAGTATTTT CASSHGQGNLDTQYF TRBJ2-3 - TRBD1 TRBV13
TGTGCCAGCAGCTCACAATCGTTACAGGGGGCGCTTCTTGAGACCCAGTACTTC CASSSQSLQGALLETQYF TRBJ2-5 few TRBD1 TRBV5-5
TGTGCCAGCAGTCCGCGGACTAGCGCCGTTGAGACCCAGTACTTC CASSPRTSAVETQYF TRBJ2-5 - TRBD2 TRBV27
TGTGCCAGCAGCCCCGCCCGGACGGCCAATAATTCACCCCTCCACTTT CASSPARTANNSPLHF TRBJ1-6 - - TRBV6-5
TGTGCCAGTAGTTTCAGGACAGATTGGGGCTATGGCTACACCTTC CASSFRTDWGYGYTF TRBJ1-2 - - TRBV6-5
TGTGCCAGCAGCCAAGATGGGGGCAGGTCAATGAACACTGGAGCTTTCTTT CASSQDGGRSMNTGAFF TRBJ1-1 - - TRBV3-1
TGTGTCAGCAGCCAGAAAAGAGCGGGGACTACAGAGACCCAGTACTTC CVSSQKRAGTTETQYF TRBJ2-5 - TRBD2 TRBV7-6
TGTGCCAGCAGGAAGGGGGATACGCAGTATTTT CASRKGDTQYF TRBJ2-3 - - TRBV28
TGTGCCAGCAGCTCGGAAGGCGGCTACGGTGGCGAGCAGTACTTC CASSSEGGYGGEQYF TRBJ2-7 few - TRBV7-2
TGTGCCAGCAGGTTCACAGGGGCTCAAGAGACCCAGTACTTC CASRFTGAQETQYF TRBJ2-5 - TRBD1 TRBV3-1
TGTGCCAGCAGCTTAGGGACAGCGGTTTACGAGCAGTACTTC CASSLGTAVYEQYF TRBJ2-7 few - TRBV7-6
TGTGCCAGCAGCCCCTTAGGGCTAGCGGGAGACGAGCAGTACTTC CASSPLGLAGDEQYF TRBJ2-7 few TRBD2 TRBV9
TGTGCCAGCAGTTTTCTCCCGGTACCGCCCGAGCAGTACTTC CASSFLPVPPEQYF TRBJ2-7 - - TRBV28
TGTGCCAGCAGCCCGTCAGACCGGGATACGCAGTATTTT CASSPSDRDTQYF TRBJ2-3 - - TRBV3-1
TGTGCCAGCAGCTTATACGCGCGAGCTTACGAGCAGTACTTC CASSLYARAYEQYF TRBJ2-7 many - TRBV11-2